One and the same sample provided the 14 T cell receptor beta chains below, sequenced in a study of blood T cell repertoires in COVID-19. Measured with immunoSEQ multiplex PCR; TCRdb has only the in-frame clones, and not every one. The sample consists of 88,000 or so clones, less than 90% of them appearing once. Sequenced input: peripheral blood. These receptors were collected from a man aged 55 to 69 with acute or convalescent COVID-19.

The rearrangement joins TRBV5-5 to TRBJ2-1; possible D gene TRBD2, 5 bases. Trimming cost V 4 bases and J 0 bases, with 11 bases left between them. Per germline, CDR1 SGHKS and CDR2 YYEKEE (reference sequence). The CDR3 is 15 amino acids. The CDR3 loop is CASSPSGSSYNEQFF. The CDR3 nucleotides read TGTGCCAGCAGCCCCAGCGGCAGCTCCTACAATGAGCAGTTCTTC. Full variable domain (missing parts from reference TRBV5-5 and TRBJ2-1): DAGVTQSPTHLIKTRGQQVTLRCSPISGHKSVSWYQQVLGQGPQFIFQYYEKEERGRGNFPDRFSARQFPNYSSELNVNALLLGDSALYLCASSPSGSSYNEQFFGPGTRLTVL.

The chain links TRBV7-6 to TRBJ2-7; TRBD2 matches at 9 bases. CDR3 length equals 16 residues. In germline, CDR1 is SGHVS, CDR2 FNYEAQ. J was trimmed by 0 bases and V by 7 bases; bases with no gene match: 10. CDR3 sequence reads: CASTRRGGDSSYEQYF. CDR3 coding DNA: TGTGCCAGCACTAGGCGGGGGGGCGATAGCTCCTACGAGCAGTACTTC.

The chain is built from TRBV4-3 and TRBJ1-5; D not certain. The CDR3 runs to 13 residues. Trimming took 4 bases from V and 9 from J, leaving 13 bases between them. The germline CDR1 and CDR2 sequences are LGHNA and YSLEER. The CDR3 protein is CASSLREGSPQHF. The CDR3 coding sequence is TGCGCCAGCAGCCTAAGGGAGGGATCGCCCCAGCATTTT.

This chain uses TRBV5-1 with TRBJ2-7; maybe TRBD1 (6 bases). V lost 4 bases and J lost 2, with 13 bases in between. The CDR3 runs to 14 residues. Germline assignment: CDR1 SGHRS and CDR2 YFSETQ. The CDR3 protein is CASSESRGAYEQYF. CDR3 sequence (DNA): TGCGCCAGCAGCGAAAGCAGGGGTGCCTACGAGCAGTACTTC.

The chain has TRBV6-5 and TRBJ2-7, with 7 bases matching TRBD1. The germline V gene encodes CDR1 MNHEY and CDR2 SVGAGI. This CDR3 is built from 15 residues. The ends lost 5 bases at V and 3 bases at J; junction bases unmatched: 10. This CDR3 reads CASSPPGQILYEQYF. Written as DNA, the CDR3 is TGTGCCAGCAGTCCTCCGGGACAGATCCTCTACGAGCAGTACTTC.

J is TRBJ1-1 and V is TRBV19; D call uncertain. CDR1 and CDR2 from the germline V gene are LNHDA and SQIVND (reference sequence). This CDR3 is 13 amino acids long. The V end lost 0 bases, the J end lost 2 bases, and 4 bases lay between the germline ends. The CDR3 spells CASSIDGNTEAFF. CDR3 nucleotide sequence: TGTGCCAGTAGTATAGACGGTAACACTGAAGCTTTCTTT.

This clone was observed a few times. The V gene is TRBV4-1, the J gene TRBJ2-1, with D perhaps TRBD1 (6 bases). V was clipped by 3 bases and J by 5 bases, with 14 bases between them. Germline V gene lookup returns CDR1 MGHRA and CDR2 YSYEKL. The CDR3 sequence is 15 residues long. This CDR3 is CASSQEGTPDNEQFF. CDR3 DNA: TGCGCCAGCAGCCAGGAAGGGACACCTGACAATGAGCAGTTCTTC.

This clone turned up a few times. The chain has TRBV5-1 and TRBJ2-1, with TRBD2 as a possible D gene (6 bases). Trimming took 5 bases from V and 7 from J, leaving 16 bases between them. The germline CDR1 and CDR2 sequences are SGHRS and YFSETQ. This CDR3 region has 14 residues. The CDR3 sequence is CASSLRDLGNEQFF. The CDR3 region has the DNA TGCGCCAGCAGTTTAAGGGACTTGGGGAATGAGCAGTTCTTC.

Remarks on this clone: A junction boundary mismatches the germline segment, possibly from a read error. The V and J genes are TRBV6-5 and TRBJ1-2, with a weak D call TRBD1 (6 bases). The germline V gene has CDR1 MNHEY and CDR2 SVGAGI. The CDR3 is 14 amino acids. CDR3 bases: TGTGCCAGCAGTATGACACAGGACAGCGGCCTCCGACTCTTC. Translated: CASSMTQDSGLRLF.

A single count supports this clone. The chain joins TRBV12-3 or TRBV12-4 to TRBJ2-7, with 7 bases aligning to TRBD1. V dropped 1 base and J dropped 4; count of bases not matched to a gene: 1. This CDR3 comprises 13 residues. The CDR3 loop is CASSLGQGYEQYF. CDR3 nucleotide sequence: TGTGCCAGCAGTTTAGGACAGGGTTACGAGCAGTACTTC.

This sequence joins TRBV7-3 and TRBJ2-3; no firm D call. This CDR3 is built from 15 residues. The germline V and J ends were trimmed by 4 bases and 2 bases, with 13 bases remaining between them. Germline V gene sequence: CDR1 SGHTA, CDR2 FQGTGA. In nucleotides, the CDR3 is TGTGCCAGCAGCTCAACCCTCCTATACACAGATACGCAGTATTTT. As protein: CASSSTLLYTDTQYF.

The rearrangement joins TRBV30 to TRBJ2-5, with 8 positions matching TRBD1. J gave up 5 bases and V 5 bases, and 7 bases lay outside the gene matches. Germline V gene lookup returns CDR1 GTSNPN and CDR2 SVGIG (reference sequence). The CDR3 has 13 amino acids. The CDR3 loop reads CAWGRGRVETQYF. CDR3 nucleotide sequence: TGTGCCTGGGGCAGGGGGCGAGTGGAGACCCAGTACTTC.

This clone was seen a single time. This chain joins TRBV6-4 and TRBJ2-2; D is possibly TRBD1 (7 bases). From germline, CDR1 is MRHNA and CDR2 SNTAGT. This CDR3 has 17 residues. V shed 6 bases and J shed 6 bases, with 23 bases lying between them. The CDR3 here is CASRTPNRTGGAGELFF. CDR3 nucleotides: TGTGCCAGCAGGACACCCAACCGGACAGGCGGGGCCGGGGAGCTGTTTTTT.

This sequence joins TRBV4-1 and TRBJ2-1; TRBD2 aligns across 10 bases. The trim removed 2 bases at V and 4 bases at J, leaving 5 bases unmatched. The CDR3 is 16 residues long. Looked up from germline, CDR1 is MGHRA and CDR2 is YSYEKL. The CDR3 reads CASSQIWTSGYNEQFF. CDR3 sequence (DNA): TGCGCCAGCAGCCAAATATGGACTAGCGGTTACAATGAGCAGTTCTTC.